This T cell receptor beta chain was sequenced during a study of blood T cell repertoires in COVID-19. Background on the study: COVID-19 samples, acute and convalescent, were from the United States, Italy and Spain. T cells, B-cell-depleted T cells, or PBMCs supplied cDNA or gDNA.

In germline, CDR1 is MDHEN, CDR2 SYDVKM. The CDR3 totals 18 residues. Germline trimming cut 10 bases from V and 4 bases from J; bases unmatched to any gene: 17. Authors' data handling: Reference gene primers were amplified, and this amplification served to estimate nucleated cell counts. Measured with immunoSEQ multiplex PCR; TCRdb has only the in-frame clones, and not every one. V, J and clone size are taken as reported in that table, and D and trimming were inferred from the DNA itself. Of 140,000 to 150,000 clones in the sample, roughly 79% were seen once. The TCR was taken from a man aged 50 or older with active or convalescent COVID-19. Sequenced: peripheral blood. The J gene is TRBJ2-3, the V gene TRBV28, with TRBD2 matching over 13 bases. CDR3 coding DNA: TGTGCCACCACGGGACTAGCGGGACACCGGCCGCTCCCAGATACGCAGTATTTT. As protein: CATTGLAGHRPLPDTQYF.